The present TCR beta chain was sequenced within a study of OX40 agonist ivuxolimab in advanced cancers. The germline CDR1 and CDR2 sequences are SGHDT and YYEEEE. V lost 0 bases to trimming and J lost 7 bases, with 20 bases between them. This CDR3 is built from 16 residues. Assay: immunoSEQ multiplex PCR; the TCRdb copy retains only in-frame clones and omits some. The sample consists of around 25,000 clones, roughly 76% of them appearing once. The input for sequencing was CD4+ or CD8+ T cells sorted from blood, taken in a trial of the OX40 agonist ivuxolimab. This clonotype originated in an adult with an advanced solid tumor such as melanoma, head and neck, liver or kidney cancer. The chain combines TRBV5-6 with TRBJ2-7, with a tentative D call TRBD2 (6 bases). As DNA, the CDR3 is TGTGCCAGCAGCTTGGAGGGAGCGCGGGACCTCCGTGAGCAGTACTTC. This translates into CASSLEGARDLREQYF.